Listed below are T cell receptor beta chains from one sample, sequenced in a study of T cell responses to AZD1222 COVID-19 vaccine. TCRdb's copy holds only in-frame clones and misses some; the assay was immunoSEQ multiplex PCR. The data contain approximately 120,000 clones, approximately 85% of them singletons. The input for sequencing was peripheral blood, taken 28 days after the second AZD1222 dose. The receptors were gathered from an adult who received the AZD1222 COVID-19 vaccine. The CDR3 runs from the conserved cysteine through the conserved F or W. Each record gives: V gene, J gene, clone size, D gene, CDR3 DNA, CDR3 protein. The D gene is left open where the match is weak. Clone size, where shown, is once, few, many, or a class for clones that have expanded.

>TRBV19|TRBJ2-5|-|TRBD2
TGTGCCAGTAGCCAGTCCCTGGGAGCGGGGGGCTTAAGGGCAGAGACCCAGTACTTC
CASSQSLGAGGLRAETQYF
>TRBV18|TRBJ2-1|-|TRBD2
TGTGCCAGCTCACCGACTAGCGGGGGCAATGAGCAGTTCTTC
CASSPTSGGNEQFF
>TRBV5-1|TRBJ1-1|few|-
TGCGCCAGCAGCTCCAGGGCCGCGAGCACTGAAGCTTTCTTT
CASSSRAASTEAFF
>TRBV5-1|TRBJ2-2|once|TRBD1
TGCGCCAGCAGTCTTGTGGGACAGGGCGTCACCGGGGAGCTGTTTTTT
CASSLVGQGVTGELFF
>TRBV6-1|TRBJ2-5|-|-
TGTGCCAGCAGTGAAAGGGGCAGGGGAGTACAAGAGACCCAGTACTTC
CASSERGRGVQETQYF
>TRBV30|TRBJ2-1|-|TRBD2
TGTGCCTGGAGTGTGGGGGGGTCGGAAGAGCAGTTCTTC
CAWSVGGSEEQFF
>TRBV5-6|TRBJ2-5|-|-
TGTGCCAGCAGCTCCGGGGCGCTAGAAGAGACCCAGTACTTC
CASSSGALEETQYF
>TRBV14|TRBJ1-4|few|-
TGTGCCAGCAGCCAAGCCCGTGCAACTAATGAAAAACTGTTTTTT
CASSQARATNEKLFF
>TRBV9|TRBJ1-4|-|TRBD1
TGTGCCAGCAGCGTTTCCGGACAGGAGGAACTGTTTTTT
CASSVSGQEELFF
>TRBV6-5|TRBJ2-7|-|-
TGTGCCAGCACCTCCCTCGGGACATTCCCCTACGAGCAGTACTTC
CASTSLGTFPYEQYF
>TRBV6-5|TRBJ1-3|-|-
TGTGCCAGCAGTCGACAATACTCTGGAAACACCATATATTTT
CASSRQYSGNTIYF
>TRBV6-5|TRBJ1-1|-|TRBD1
TGTGCCAGTCTGGGACAGGAGAACACTGAAGCTTTCTTT
CASLGQENTEAFF
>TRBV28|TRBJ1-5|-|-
TGTGCCAGCACCCTACTCGTACGGGGGGGCAATCAGCCCCAGCATTTT
CASTLLVRGGNQPQHF
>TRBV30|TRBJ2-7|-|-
TGTGCCTGGAGTAGACGTGGACTGGCATCCTACGAGCAGTACTTC
CAWSRRGLASYEQYF
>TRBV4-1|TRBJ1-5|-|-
TGCGCCAGCAGCCAAGGGCAGGTGAATAATCAGCCCCAGCATTTT
CASSQGQVNNQPQHF
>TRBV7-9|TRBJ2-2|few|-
TGTGCCAGCAGCTTAGTGTTTCCTGGGGCCGGGGAGCTGTTTTTT
CASSLVFPGAGELFF
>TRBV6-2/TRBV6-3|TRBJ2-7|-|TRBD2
TGTGCCAGCAGTTTAGCGGGGGTCACATCCTACGAGCAGTACTTC
CASSLAGVTSYEQYF
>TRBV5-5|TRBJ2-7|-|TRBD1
TGTGCCAGCAGCTTGGCCGGCCAGGGGGCGTCTTACGAGCAGTACTTC
CASSLAGQGASYEQYF
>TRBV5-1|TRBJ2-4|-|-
TGCGCCAGCAGCTTGGTGGCGGGGGCGCGGGAAAACATTCAGTACTTC
CASSLVAGARENIQYF
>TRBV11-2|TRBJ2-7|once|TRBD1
TGTGCCAGCAGCTGGACAGGCGGAAGCTCCTACGAGCAGTACTTC
CASSWTGGSSYEQYF
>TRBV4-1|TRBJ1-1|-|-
TGCGCCAGCAGCCCCCCGGGGCTGGGGGGAAGGAGAAAAACTGAAGCTTTCTTT
CASSPPGLGGRRKTEAFF
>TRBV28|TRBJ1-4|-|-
TGTGCCAGCAGCGTCGCAACTAATGAAAAACTGTTTTTT
CASSVATNEKLFF
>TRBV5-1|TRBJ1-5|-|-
TGCGCCAGCAGCTCCGGGACTGATAGCAATCAGCCCCAGCATTTT
CASSSGTDSNQPQHF
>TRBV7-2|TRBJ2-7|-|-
TGTGCCAGCAGCTTCGTACAACAGGGAAACTACGAGCAGTACTTC
CASSFVQQGNYEQYF
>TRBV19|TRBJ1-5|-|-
TGTGCCAGTAGTTCCGGGGGACGGATTAGCAATCAGCCCCAGCATTTT
CASSSGGRISNQPQHF
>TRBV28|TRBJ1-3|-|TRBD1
TGTGCCAGCAGCGGATCAACAGGGGGCTCGGGAAACACCATATATTTT
CASSGSTGGSGNTIYF
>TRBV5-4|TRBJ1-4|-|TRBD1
TGTGCCAGCAGTGGACAACAGGGGGCTAATGAAAAACTGTTTTTT
CASSGQQGANEKLFF